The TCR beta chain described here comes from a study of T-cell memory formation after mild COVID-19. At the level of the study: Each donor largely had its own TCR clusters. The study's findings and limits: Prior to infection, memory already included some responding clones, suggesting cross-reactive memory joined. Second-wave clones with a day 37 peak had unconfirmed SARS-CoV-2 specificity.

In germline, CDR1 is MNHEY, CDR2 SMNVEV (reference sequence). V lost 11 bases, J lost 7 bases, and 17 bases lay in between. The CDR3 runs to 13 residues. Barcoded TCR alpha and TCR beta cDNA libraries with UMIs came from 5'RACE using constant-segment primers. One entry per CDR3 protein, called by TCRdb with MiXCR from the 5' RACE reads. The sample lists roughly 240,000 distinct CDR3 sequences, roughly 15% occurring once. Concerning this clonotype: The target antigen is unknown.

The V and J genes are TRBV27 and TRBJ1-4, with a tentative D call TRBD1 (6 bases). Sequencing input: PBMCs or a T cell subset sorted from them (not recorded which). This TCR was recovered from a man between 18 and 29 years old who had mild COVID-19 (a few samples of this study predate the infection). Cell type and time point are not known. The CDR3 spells CASSRGWGEKLFF. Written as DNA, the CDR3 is TGTGCCTCCTCCAGGGGTTGGGGTGAAAAACTGTTTTTT.